This passage covers 22 T cell receptor beta chains from one sample sequenced in a study of shared clonotypes between healthy human individuals. Clones were sequenced by immunoSEQ multiplex PCR, and TCRdb holds only the in-frame ones, with some missing. The data contain around 700,000 clones, 60% to 80% of them singletons. Sequenced sample: memory CD4+ T cells sorted from blood. Subset of the sample: CD45RA-negative fraction. The receptors were sampled from a woman between 25 and 40 years old in good health.

V is TRBV18 and J is TRBJ2-2; D ambiguous. CDR1 is KGHSH and CDR2 is LQKENI in the germline V gene. The CDR3 covers 17 residues. With 0 bases removed from V and 0 bases from J, the gap between germline ends came to 11 bases. CDR3 bases: TGTGCCAGCTCACCACCGTCTGGCACCTCGAACACCGGGGAGCTGTTTTTT. Its translation: CASSPPSGTSNTGELFF.

This clone came up a few times. The V gene is TRBV27, the J gene TRBJ2-7; D remains unclear. The CDR3 consists of 14 residues. Trimming removed 6 bases from V and 5 bases from J, with 17 bases in between. Germline lookup yields CDR1 MNHEY and CDR2 SMNVEV (reference sequence). Here the CDR3 DNA reads TGTGCCAGCAGATCCCTCATGACCTCGAACGAGCAGTACTTC. This sequence encodes CASRSLMTSNEQYF.

Of note for this clone: The junction departs from germline at one end; a sequencing error may be responsible. CDR3 residues: CASSIQGNAEAFF. The CDR3 region has the DNA TGCGCCAGCAGTATACAGGGGAACGCTGAAGCTTTCTTT. The rearrangement links TRBV10-1 to TRBJ1-1; the match to TRBD1 covers 7 bases. This CDR3 is 13 amino acids long. The germline V gene encodes CDR1 WNHNN and CDR2 SYGVQD (reference sequence).

This clone was counted a few times. This rearrangement joins TRBV28 to TRBJ1-1, with a tentative D call TRBD1 (5 bases). V lost 3 bases to trimming and J lost 3 bases, with 11 bases between them. CDR1 and CDR2 (germline): MDHEN, SYDVKM. The CDR3 is 14 residues long. The DNA of the CDR3 is TGTGCCAGCAGTTTCAGCAGGGAAGACACTGAAGCTTTCTTT. It codes for CASSFSREDTEAFF.

The chain has TRBV4-3 and TRBJ2-3; possibly TRBD1 for D (6 bases). Trimming stripped 2 bases from V and 0 bases from J, with 21 bases between. The length of the CDR3 is 19 residues. The germline gives CDR1 LGHNA, CDR2 YSLEER. CDR3 nucleotide sequence: TGCGCCAGCAGCCAATATGGGCAGGGGTTATCTTCCAGCACAGATACGCAGTATTTT. It specifies CASSQYGQGLSSSTDTQYF.

There are many counts of this clone. The V call is TRBV30, the J call TRBJ1-5; tentative D call: TRBD1 (5 bases). In germline, CDR1 is GTSNPN, CDR2 SVGIG (reference sequence). The CDR3 is made up of 11 amino acids. Trimming shortened V by 5 bases and J by 11 bases, and 13 bases separated the two germline ends. The CDR3 protein is CAWGDGRTQHF. The DNA for the CDR3 is TGTGCCTGGGGGGACGGCCGGACCCAGCATTTT.

This clone is a singleton in its sample. The chain combines TRBV6-6 with TRBJ1-6; TRBD1 matches at 7 bases. The CDR3 runs to 14 residues. Unmatched junction bases numbered 2, after V lost 6 bases and J lost 3 bases. The germline V gene has CDR1 MNHNY and CDR2 SVGAGI (reference sequence). The CDR3 DNA is TGTGCCAGCAGAACAGGGGTCTATAATTCACCCCTCCACTTT. This translates into CASRTGVYNSPLHF.

This clone was recorded a few times. Other DNA sequences in this specimen translate into the identical CDR3. The chain joins TRBV20-1 to TRBJ2-5; D unresolved. The CDR3 is 10 residues long. V dropped 6 bases and J dropped 7 bases, with 9 bases sitting between them. CDR1 DFQATT and CDR2 SNEGSKA come from the germline V gene (reference sequence). CDR3 residues: CSAGPGTQYF. CDR3 nucleotides: TGCAGTGCGGGTCCTGGGACCCAGTACTTC.

The J gene is TRBJ2-7, the V gene TRBV5-4; 8 nucleotides line up with TRBD2. CDR1 is SGHNT, CDR2 YYREEE, per germline (reference sequence). V dropped 4 bases and J dropped 0; count of bases not matched to a gene: 3. The CDR3 runs 14 residues. Written as DNA, the CDR3 is TGTGCCAGCAGCCCGGGGGGGGACTCCTACGAGCAGTACTTC. Amino acid sequence: CASSPGGDSYEQYF.

This clone was observed a handful of times. The genes are TRBV6-1 and TRBJ1-2; possible D gene TRBD1, 6 bases. Trimming took off 1 base at V and 5 bases at J, with 14 bases between the two ends. From germline, CDR1 is MNHNS and CDR2 SASEGT. This CDR3 spans 15 amino acids. The CDR3 loop is CASSEEAGARYGYTF. The CDR3 coding sequence is TGTGCCAGCAGTGAAGAAGCAGGGGCAAGATATGGCTACACCTTC.

The chain uses TRBV11-1 and TRBJ2-7; D perhaps matches TRBD2 (5 bases). Per germline, CDR1 SGHAT and CDR2 FQDESV (reference sequence). Trimming pared 5 bases from V and 2 bases from J, leaving 13 bases between. This CDR3 has 14 residues. The CDR3 reads CASSPLDWAYEQYF. The DNA for the CDR3 is TGTGCCAGCAGCCCTCTGGACTGGGCCTACGAGCAGTACTTC.

The chain links TRBV6-5 to TRBJ2-7, with D possibly matching TRBD1 (6 bases). The CDR3 totals 12 residues. V lost 2 bases, J lost 7 bases, and 9 bases lay in between. From germline, CDR1 is MNHEY and CDR2 SVGAGI. As DNA, the CDR3 is TGTGCCAGCAGTTACGATCAGGGGGAGCAGTACTTC. It specifies CASSYDQGEQYF.

As regards this clone: Additional DNA sequences in this sample encode the identical CDR3. V is TRBV7-9 and J is TRBJ2-1; TRBD2 agrees at 9 bases. V lost 5 bases and J lost 4; bases outside the gene matches: 6. The CDR3 extends over 15 amino acids. Germline-derived CDR1 and CDR2 are SEHNR and FQNEAQ (reference sequence). The CDR3 loop is CASSTLAGAYNEQFF. CDR3 bases: TGTGCCAGCAGCACTTTAGCGGGGGCTTACAATGAGCAGTTCTTC. The full variable domain, with the rest looked up from reference TRBV7-9 and TRBJ2-1, is DTGVSQNPRHKITKRGQNVTFRCDPISEHNRLYWYRQTLGQGPEFLTYFQNEAQLEKSRLLSDRFSAERPKGSFSTLEIQRTEQGDSAMYLCASSTLAGAYNEQFFGPGTRLTVL.

V usage is TRBV27 and J usage is TRBJ1-1; a possible D gene is TRBD1 (6 bases). This CDR3 has 14 amino acids. Trimming shortened V by 2 bases and J by 10 bases, and 17 bases separated the two germline ends. Germline CDR1 and CDR2: MNHEY and SMNVEV (reference sequence). The CDR3 is CASSLLGGRHAAFF. CDR3 sequence (DNA): TGTGCCAGCAGTTTACTTGGGGGCAGGCATGCAGCTTTCTTT.

Details on this clone: Other DNA sequences within the sample encode an identical CDR3. The V gene is TRBV7-2, the J gene TRBJ2-1, with TRBD1 matching 8 bases. Germline-derived CDR1 and CDR2 are SGHTA and FQGNSA. V was pared by 5 bases and J by 6 bases, with 3 bases of the junction left unmatched. CDR3 length: 13 residues. CDR3 in amino acids: CASSLGTGNEQFF. The DNA of the CDR3 is TGTGCCAGCAGCCTAGGGACAGGCAATGAGCAGTTCTTC.

The chain couples TRBV7-3 to TRBJ2-3, with 11 bases identical to TRBD2. The germline V gene encodes CDR1 SGHTA and CDR2 FQGTGA. The CDR3 length is 18 residues. V shed 0 bases, J shed 2 bases, and the junction held 7 bases outside the gene matches. In DNA form, the CDR3 reads TGTGCCAGCAGCTTAACTAGCGGGAGGGCCCGAAACACAGATACGCAGTATTTT. Its translation is CASSLTSGRARNTDTQYF.

The V gene is TRBV19, the J gene TRBJ2-2; 7 bases align to TRBD2. Per germline, CDR1 LNHDA and CDR2 SQIVND (reference sequence). V was clipped by 4 bases and J by 5 bases; unmatched bases: 7. The CDR3 runs 15 residues. The CDR3 bases are TGTGCCAGTAGTACTCCTCGACTAGCAACCGGGGAGCTGTTTTTT. Translation gives CASSTPRLATGELFF.

V is TRBV19 and J is TRBJ2-4, with D possibly TRBD2 on 5 matching bases. Trimming stripped 3 bases from V and 7 bases from J, with 10 bases between. This CDR3 is 13 amino acids long. The germline V gene encodes CDR1 LNHDA and CDR2 SQIVND (reference sequence). This CDR3 reads CASSISDYNIQYF. The DNA of the CDR3 is TGTGCCAGTAGTATTTCCGACTACAACATTCAGTACTTC.

This clone showed up just once. The rearrangement joins TRBV11-2 to TRBJ2-1; 9 bases map to TRBD2. Germline-derived CDR1 and CDR2 are SGHAT and FQNNGV. V was clipped by 5 bases and J by 1 base; unmatched bases: 6. The CDR3 totals 16 residues. CDR3 bases: TGTGCCAGCAGCATTTTAGCGGGAGCATCCTACAATGAGCAGTTCTTC. Its protein product is CASSILAGASYNEQFF.

The chain employs TRBV5-4 and TRBJ1-2; perhaps TRBD1 as D (5 bases). Trimming left V 1 base short and J 4 bases short, with 11 bases between. The CDR3 sequence is 14 residues long. Germline CDR1 and CDR2: SGHNT and YYREEE (reference sequence). The CDR3 is CASSLRGAVYGYTF. The CDR3 coding sequence is TGTGCCAGCAGCTTGCGAGGGGCCGTCTATGGCTACACCTTC.

The gene calls are TRBV28 and TRBJ2-5; D might be TRBD1 (6 bases). CDR3 length equals 17 residues. CDR1 and CDR2 (germline): MDHEN, SYDVKM. V was shortened by 3 bases and J by 9 bases, with 26 bases between the two germline ends. As DNA, the CDR3 is TGTGCCAGCAGTTTGCGAGTGGGGGCCAAAGCAAGAGTCTCCCAGTACTTC. Its protein is CASSLRVGAKARVSQYF.

The rearrangement joins TRBV1 to TRBJ1-5. TRBV1 is recorded as a pseudogene. The CDR3 length is 17 residues. The DNA for the CDR3 is TGCACCAGCAGCCAAGTTACGACGGTGCCCGAAGATCAGCCCCAGCATTTT. Translating it yields CTSSQVTTVPEDQPQHF.